The 6 T cell receptor beta chains in this list originate from one sample, sequenced in a study of cytotoxic CD8 clonotypes in ibrutinib-treated CLL. The repertoire was sequenced with immunoSEQ multiplex PCR; TCRdb's copy has only in-frame clones and lacks some. The table shows 250,000 to 350,000 clones, with roughly 76% occurring only once. The input for sequencing was PBMCs, taken at disease progression, from a patient treated with ibrutinib. Receptor source: a human donor with chronic lymphocytic leukemia.

The chain carries TRBV4-2 and TRBJ1-2; D is possibly TRBD1 (6 bases). Germline V gene sequence: CDR1 LGHNA, CDR2 YNFKEQ. The CDR3 consists of 13 residues. V lost 3 bases, J lost 8 bases, and 13 bases lay in between. CDR3 region: CASSHRGFGGYTF. CDR3 bases: TGTGCCAGCAGCCACAGGGGATTCGGGGGCTACACCTTC.

The chain couples TRBV29-1 to TRBJ2-3, with 7 bases aligning to TRBD1. After removal of 4 bases from V and 9 bases from J, the junction contained 19 bases not matched to a gene. From germline, CDR1 is SQVTM and CDR2 ANQGSEA. This CDR3 comprises 16 residues. The CDR3 nucleotides read TGCAGCGTTGCCGGATCGCCTGAGGGGGCCATATTAACGCAGTATTTT. Translation gives CSVAGSPEGAILTQYF.

The rearrangement uses TRBV7-9 and TRBJ2-7; D not resolved. The V gene lost 3 bases and the J gene lost 5 bases, with 8 bases spanning the gap. Germline loops: CDR1 SEHNR, CDR2 FQNEAQ (reference sequence). This CDR3 contains 12 residues. CDR3 sequence reads: CASSLVDHEQYF. CDR3 nucleotide sequence: TGTGCCAGCAGCTTGGTCGACCACGAGCAGTACTTC.

This chain connects TRBV6-6 to TRBJ1-4; 9 bases map to TRBD1. Unmatched junction bases numbered 4, after V lost 4 bases and J lost 7 bases. The CDR3 has 14 amino acids. Germline lookup yields CDR1 MNHNY and CDR2 SVGAGI (reference sequence). The CDR3: CASSLTGGGEKLFF. CDR3 bases: TGTGCCAGCAGTTTAACAGGGGGCGGTGAAAAACTGTTTTTT.

This sequence joins TRBV5-4 and TRBJ2-3; D call uncertain. Germline V lookup: CDR1 SGHNT, CDR2 YYREEE (reference sequence). The V end was cut by 2 bases, the J end by 5 bases, with 3 bases between. The CDR3 is 11 amino acids. Here the CDR3 reads CASSFGDTQYF. The CDR3 DNA reads TGTGCCAGCAGCTTCGGAGATACGCAGTATTTT.

The CDR3 DNA reads as TGTGCCAGCAGTTTAGAGATTGGCGTAATAGCAACTAATGAAAAACTGTTTTTT. As protein: CASSLEIGVIATNEKLFF. The chain couples TRBV28 to TRBJ1-4; D gene ambiguous. Germline V gives CDR1 MDHEN, CDR2 SYDVKM. The CDR3 length is 18 residues. V lost 2 bases and J lost 0, with 16 bases in between.